Listed below are T cell receptor beta chains from one sample, sequenced in a study of radiation and T cells in renal cell carcinoma. The table came from immunoSEQ multiplex PCR; TCRdb's copy has only in-frame clones and leaves some out. The sample has approximately 63,000 clones; more than 60% are singletons. The source was blood, collected from a patient whose treatment included radiotherapy and nephrectomy. Receptors were obtained from a man aged 60-69 years with renal cell carcinoma. Each CDR3 is given with its conserved first and last residue. Fields, in order: V gene, D gene, J gene, clone size, CDR3 protein, CDR3 DNA. A D gene is named only where the DNA matches it firmly. Clone size is stated in some rows and not others, as once, few, many or a class when expanded.

>TRBV7-6|TRBD1|TRBJ2-7|NA
CASSPLTGAYEQYF
TGTGCCAGCAGCCCGCTGACAGGGGCCTACGAGCAGTACTTC
>TRBV5-1|NA|TRBJ1-6|once
CASSTDGMGNSPLHF
TGCGCCAGCAGCACCGACGGCATGGGCAATTCACCCCTCCACTTT
>TRBV5-8|NA|TRBJ1-1|few
CASSLMGNPEAFF
TGTGCCAGCAGCTTGATGGGGAACCCTGAAGCTTTCTTT
>TRBV10-3|TRBD2|TRBJ2-1|NA
CAISESGRASGSRAEQFF
TGTGCCATCAGTGAGTCGGGAAGGGCTAGCGGGAGTCGGGCTGAGCAGTTCTTC
>TRBV6-5|TRBD2|TRBJ2-5|NA
CASQGLAGVETQYF
TGTGCCAGCCAGGGACTAGCGGGGGTCGAGACCCAGTACTTC
>TRBV5-1|TRBD1|TRBJ1-1|NA
CASSLNAPGQGLKAEAFF
TGCGCCAGCAGCTTGAACGCCCCGGGACAGGGGTTGAAGGCTGAAGCTTTCTTT
>TRBV19|TRBD2|TRBJ2-3|NA
CASSLPSGRPKAQYF
TGTGCCAGTAGCCTCCCTAGCGGCCGGCCCAAGGCGCAGTATTTT
>TRBV29-1|TRBD1|TRBJ2-1|NA
CSVRDRGWDNEQFF
TGCAGCGTGAGAGACAGGGGTTGGGACAATGAGCAGTTCTTC
>TRBV6-5|NA|TRBJ1-3|NA
CASSYELGTGNTIYF
TGTGCCAGCAGTTACGAGCTAGGGACTGGAAACACCATATATTTT
>TRBV7-2|NA|TRBJ2-1|NA
CASSQVGGYNEQFF
TGTGCCAGCAGCCAAGTTGGTGGATACAATGAGCAGTTCTTC
>TRBV18|TRBD1|TRBJ2-5|NA
CASSPETGKETQYF
TGTGCCAGCTCACCCGAGACAGGGAAAGAGACCCAGTACTTC
>TRBV27|NA|TRBJ1-3|NA
CASSLTVGNTIYF
TGTGCCAGCAGTTTAACAGTGGGAAACACCATATATTTT
>TRBV2|NA|TRBJ1-5|NA
CASSESGIGNQPQHF
TGTGCCAGCAGTGAATCGGGAATTGGCAATCAGCCCCAGCATTTT
>TRBV5-4|NA|TRBJ2-3|NA
CASSLATSITDTQYF
TGTGCCAGCAGCTTGGCTACTTCAATCACAGATACGCAGTATTTT
>TRBV7-8|NA|TRBJ2-3|NA
CASSLAGGPSTDTQYF
TGTGCCAGCAGCTTAGCAGGGGGACCGTCCACAGATACGCAGTATTTT
>TRBV5-6|TRBD2|TRBJ2-3|NA
CASSLTGAGLPTFTDTQYF
TGTGCCAGCAGCCTGACCGGAGCGGGACTCCCTACATTCACAGATACGCAGTATTTT
>TRBV19|NA|TRBJ2-6|NA
CASSIGGGSGANVLTF
TGTGCCAGTAGTATTGGGGGAGGCTCTGGGGCCAACGTCCTGACTTTC
>TRBV27|NA|TRBJ1-6|NA
CASSLLNSPLHF
TGTGCCAGCAGTTTATTGAATTCACCCCTCCACTTT
>TRBV11-2|NA|TRBJ2-7|NA
CASSPARRREQYF
TGTGCCAGCAGCCCTGCCCGGCGAAGGGAGCAGTACTTC
>TRBV29-1|TRBD1|TRBJ1-1|few
CSGRQGMNTEAFF
TGCAGCGGAAGACAGGGGATGAACACTGAAGCTTTCTTT
>TRBV7-9|NA|TRBJ2-5|NA
CASSFNQETQYF
TGTGCCAGCAGCTTCAACCAAGAGACCCAGTACTTC
>TRBV18|TRBD1|TRBJ2-4|NA
CASSDIRQGAKNIQYF
TGTGCCAGCTCAGACATTCGACAGGGGGCCAAAAACATTCAGTACTTC
>TRBV5-6|NA|TRBJ1-2|few
CASSLGLLGGYTF
TGTGCCAGCAGCTTGGGACTACTAGGGGGCTACACCTTC
>TRBV18|TRBD1|TRBJ2-5|NA
CASSAYRGKGETQYF
TGTGCCAGCTCAGCATACAGGGGGAAAGGAGAGACCCAGTACTTC
>TRBV10-3|TRBD1|TRBJ1-5|NA
CAISDRGLGTQHF
TGTGCCATCAGTGACAGGGGGCTTGGGACCCAGCATTTT
>TRBV10-1|TRBD2|TRBJ2-1|NA
CASSGKASGFNEQFF
TGCGCCAGCAGCGGGAAGGCTAGCGGATTTAATGAGCAGTTCTTC
>TRBV14|NA|TRBJ1-4|NA
CASSRGPTNEKLFF
TGTGCCAGCAGCCGGGGGCCGACTAATGAAAAACTGTTTTTT
>TRBV10-1|NA|TRBJ2-1|NA
CASSDYRTASSSYNEQFF
TGCGCCAGCAGTGATTATAGGACGGCCTCGAGCTCCTACAATGAGCAGTTCTTC
>TRBV14|NA|TRBJ2-3|NA
CASSSDLSDTQYF
TGTGCCAGCAGCTCAGACTTGTCAGATACGCAGTATTTT
>TRBV2|TRBD2|TRBJ2-1|NA
CASTPNEQSGRGLFF
TGTGCCAGCACTCCGAATGAACAGAGCGGGAGGGGTTTGTTCTTC
>TRBV7-9|TRBD1|TRBJ1-5|NA
CASSAITDRFEYSNQPQHF
TGTGCCAGCAGCGCCATTACGGACAGGTTCGAGTATAGCAATCAGCCCCAGCATTTT
>TRBV10-3|NA|TRBJ2-7|NA
CATGPERLSEQYF
TGTGCCACCGGCCCCGAGCGGTTGAGCGAGCAGTACTTC
>TRBV7-3|TRBD2|TRBJ2-1|NA
CASSQVAGAVEQFF
TGTGCCAGCAGCCAGGTAGCGGGAGCGGTAGAGCAGTTCTTC
>TRBV7-2|NA|TRBJ2-2|NA
CASSLAGATGELFF
TGTGCCAGCAGCTTAGCAGGGGCGACCGGGGAGCTGTTTTTT
>TRBV15|TRBD1|TRBJ1-5|NA
CATSNGQGNQPQHF
TGTGCCACCAGCAACGGACAGGGCAATCAGCCCCAGCATTTT
>TRBV23-1|NA|TRBJ2-5|NA
CASDPRGRAGETQYF
TGCGCCAGCGATCCGAGGGGGAGGGCCGGGGAGACCCAGTACTTC
>TRBV5-1|NA|TRBJ2-7|few
CASSLERGPGYEQYF
TGCGCCAGCAGCTTGGAACGGGGGCCGGGGTACGAGCAGTACTTC
>TRBV5-4|TRBD1|TRBJ2-1|NA
CASSLARTGGLNEQFF
TGTGCCAGCAGCTTGGCACGGACAGGGGGTTTGAATGAGCAGTTCTTC
>TRBV15|NA|TRBJ1-5|NA
CATSSDPNNNQPQHF
TGTGCCACCAGTTCGGACCCGAACAACAATCAGCCCCAGCATTTT
>TRBV9|TRBD2|TRBJ2-1|NA
CASSLSGTTYYNEQFF
TGTGCCAGCAGCCTTTCCGGGACTACTTACTACAATGAGCAGTTCTTC
>TRBV12-5|TRBD2|TRBJ2-3|NA
CASGGTSGGPLTDTQYF
TGTGCTAGTGGAGGGACTAGCGGGGGGCCCCTCACAGATACGCAGTATTTT
>TRBV19|NA|TRBJ2-5|NA
CASRGLRGNQETQYF
TGTGCCAGTAGGGGCCTGCGGGGAAACCAAGAGACCCAGTACTTC
>TRBV19|NA|TRBJ2-3|NA
CASTSLVGTDTQYF
TGTGCCAGTACCTCTCTGGTGGGCACAGATACGCAGTATTTT
>TRBV5-4|NA|TRBJ1-2|once
CASALEKGSVYGYTF
TGTGCCAGCGCCCTGGAGAAGGGGTCTGTCTATGGCTACACCTTC
>TRBV2|TRBD1|TRBJ2-4|NA
CASKGQGAIAKNIQYF
TGTGCCAGCAAAGGACAGGGGGCGATAGCCAAAAACATTCAGTACTTC
>TRBV10-1|TRBD2|TRBJ2-1|NA
CASSELASGTYNEQFF
TGCGCCAGCAGTGAGTTAGCTAGCGGGACCTACAATGAGCAGTTCTTC
>TRBV29-1|NA|TRBJ1-1|few
CSVDRTENTEAFF
TGCAGCGTAGATAGGACAGAGAACACTGAAGCTTTCTTT
>TRBV11-3|TRBD2|TRBJ2-1|once
CASSPLAGTYNEQFF
TGTGCCAGCAGCCCGCTAGCGGGAACCTACAATGAGCAGTTCTTC
>TRBV5-1|TRBD2|TRBJ2-3|NA
CASSIREGLRTGTDTQYF
TGCGCCAGCAGCATCAGGGAGGGACTTAGGACCGGCACAGATACGCAGTATTTT
>TRBV13|NA|TRBJ1-6|NA
CASSPYGRGSPLHF
TGTGCCAGCAGCCCCTACGGGAGGGGTTCACCCCTCCACTTT
>TRBV30|NA|TRBJ2-3|NA
CAWSSGAGYADTQYF
TGTGCCTGGAGTTCTGGTGCAGGGTATGCAGATACGCAGTATTTT
>TRBV11-3|NA|TRBJ1-2|NA
CASSITGPYGYTF
TGTGCCAGCAGCATCACAGGGCCCTATGGCTACACCTTC
>TRBV5-4|NA|TRBJ2-3|NA
CASSFWEITDTQYF
TGTGCCAGCAGCTTCTGGGAGATCACAGATACGCAGTATTTT
>TRBV7-9|NA|TRBJ1-2|NA
CASSSGVRSGYTF
TGTGCCAGCAGCTCAGGGGTAAGGTCGGGCTACACCTTC
>TRBV9|NA|TRBJ1-4|NA
CASSEKTATNEKLFF
TGTGCCAGCAGCGAGAAGACAGCAACTAATGAAAAACTGTTTTTT
>TRBV5-1|TRBD1|TRBJ1-1|NA
CASSWTGDLYAFF
TGCGCCAGCAGCTGGACAGGGGACCTGTATGCTTTCTTT
>TRBV2|TRBD1|TRBJ2-7|NA
CASSGGTGYSYEQYF
TGTGCCAGCAGTGGAGGGACAGGGTATTCCTACGAGCAGTACTTC